A selection of T cell receptor beta chains follows, all from one sample in a study of memory CD4+ T cells and cytomegalovirus serostatus. Measured with immunoSEQ multiplex PCR; TCRdb has only the in-frame clones, and not every one. The data contain around 40,000 clones, 70% to 80% of them seen just once; the ten biggest clones take up about 0.79%. Source material: memory CD4+ T cells from blood. All receptors derive from an adult in good health and CMV-seronegative. CDR3s include the opening cysteine and the closing phenylalanine or tryptophan. A D gene is named only where the DNA matches it firmly. Some rows have no size entry. The others give once, few or many, or a class for an expanded clone.

size	length	V	J	D	CDR3	DNA
.	15	TRBV9	TRBJ1-2	TRBD1	CASSVATGAVYGYTF	TGTGCCAGCAGCGTGGCAACAGGGGCGGTGTATGGCTACACCTTC
.	13	TRBV11-3	TRBJ2-3	.	CASSSTSTDTQYF	TGTGCCAGCAGCTCGACCTCAACCGATACGCAGTATTTT
.	16	TRBV30	TRBJ2-5	TRBD2	CAWSPLGGGVGETQYF	TGTGCCTGGAGCCCCCTGGGGGGGGGAGTAGGGGAGACCCAGTACTTC
.	15	TRBV19	TRBJ2-7	TRBD1	CASSKLGQGSYEQYF	TGTGCCAGTAGTAAGCTGGGACAGGGGTCCTACGAGCAGTACTTC
few	13	TRBV19	TRBJ1-1	.	CASSAPWRTEAFF	TGTGCCAGTAGTGCCCCTTGGCGAACTGAAGCTTTCTTT
.	12	TRBV5-8	TRBJ1-2	.	CASSFSYYGYTF	TGTGCCAGCAGCTTCTCCTACTATGGCTACACCTTC
.	12	TRBV19	TRBJ1-5	.	CASRGPNQPQHF	TGTGCCAGTCGTGGGCCCAATCAGCCCCAGCATTTT
.	13	TRBV5-1	TRBJ1-1	.	CASSLMGQTEAFF	TGCGCCAGCAGCTTAATGGGGCAGACTGAAGCTTTCTTT
.	12	TRBV6-1	TRBJ1-6	.	CASRQGGSPLHF	TGTGCCAGCAGACAGGGCGGATCACCCCTCCACTTT
.	16	TRBV9	TRBJ1-2	TRBD1	CASSVLGGQDLNGYTF	TGTGCCAGCAGCGTATTAGGGGGACAGGACTTAAATGGCTACACCTTC
once	18	TRBV28	TRBJ1-4	.	CASSSPGGGATSLEKLFF	TGTGCCAGCAGTTCCCCTGGAGGGGGAGCCACCTCCCTCGAAAAACTGTTTTTT